This T cell receptor beta chain originates from a study of radiotherapy plus CTLA-4 blockade in lung cancer. Study details: 18% of patients responded objectively, and around 32% achieved disease control. Notes on the study in general: Increased serum interferon-beta after radiation also reportedly predicted response strongly. In blood, tumor-derived TCR clones expanded after radiotherapy plus ipilimumab.

Measured with immunoSEQ multiplex PCR; TCRdb has only the in-frame clones, and not every one. The data show about 62,000 clones, with around 69% seen just once and about 3% held by the top ten. Each patient with chemo-refractory metastatic non-small-cell lung cancer was treated with focal radiation plus CTLA-4 blockade using ipilimumab. This clone was observed a few times. Its target is not known. The CDR3 is made up of 11 amino acids. V dropped 6 bases and J dropped 4 bases, with 10 bases sitting between them. Per germline, CDR1 SQVTM and CDR2 ANQGSEA. The sequencing here drew on peripheral blood, taken from a patient treated with radiotherapy plus ipilimumab. This TCR was recovered from a human donor with non-small cell lung cancer who had a complete response to radiotherapy plus ipilimumab. The chain links TRBV29-1 to TRBJ2-7, with D perhaps matching TRBD1 (5 bases). The CDR3 sequence is CSVAKGYEQYF. CDR3 in DNA: TGCAGCGTGGCTAAGGGGTACGAGCAGTACTTC.